A selection of T cell receptor beta chains follows, all from one sample in a study of CD8+ T cells in alopecia areata. Assay: immunoSEQ multiplex PCR; the TCRdb copy retains only in-frame clones and omits some. The profile covers 90,000 to 150,000 clones, with over 60% appearing a single time and around 2.7% taken by the ten largest. Material for sequencing was CD4+ T cells sorted from blood. Source of these receptors: a human donor in good health. Each CDR3 is given with its conserved first and last residue. Each record gives: D gene, clone size, J gene, V gene, CDR3 protein, CDR3 DNA. A D gene is named only where the DNA matches it firmly. Some rows mark clone size as missing; the rest say once, few, many or name a class of expanded clone.

D: .; size: .; J: TRBJ2-4; V: TRBV6-6; CDR3: CARPPTLAKNIQYF; DNA: TGTGCCAGGCCACCGACCTTAGCCAAAAACATTCAGTACTTC
D: .; size: .; J: TRBJ2-7; V: TRBV27; CDR3: CASSLRTRGSYEQYF; DNA: TGTGCCAGCAGTTTAAGGACAAGGGGCTCCTACGAGCAGTACTTC
D: .; size: few; J: TRBJ1-5; V: TRBV7-2; CDR3: CASSASGRGYSNQPQHF; DNA: TGTGCCAGCAGCGCTTCGGGCAGGGGTTATAGCAATCAGCCCCAGCATTTT
D: .; size: few; J: TRBJ1-5; V: TRBV29-1; CDR3: CSAPRGVSNQPQHF; DNA: TGCAGCGCTCCCCGGGGGGTGAGCAATCAGCCCCAGCATTTT
D: .; size: .; J: TRBJ2-2; V: TRBV5-1; CDR3: CASSLGHRDTSTGELFF; DNA: TGCGCCAGCAGCTTGGGGCATCGGGACACCTCCACCGGGGAGCTGTTTTTT
D: .; size: .; J: TRBJ1-2; V: TRBV7-9; CDR3: CASSLPRDGYTF; DNA: TGTGCCAGCAGCTTACCTCGGGATGGCTACACCTTC
D: .; size: .; J: TRBJ1-2; V: TRBV15; CDR3: CATSRGEGIYGYTF; DNA: TGTGCCACCAGCAGAGGGGAAGGGATCTATGGCTACACCTTC
D: .; size: .; J: TRBJ1-2; V: TRBV15; CDR3: CATSREGGSMGYTF; DNA: TGTGCCACCAGCAGAGAGGGCGGATCGATGGGCTACACCTTC
D: TRBD1; size: once; J: TRBJ1-1; V: TRBV29-1; CDR3: CSGTGTGGTEAFF; DNA: TGCAGCGGAACCGGGACAGGGGGCACTGAAGCTTTCTTT
D: .; size: .; J: TRBJ2-3; V: TRBV2; CDR3: CASRWSPSTDTQYF; DNA: TGTGCCAGCAGGTGGTCCCCTAGCACAGATACGCAGTATTTT
D: .; size: few; J: TRBJ2-5; V: TRBV2; CDR3: CASRTDWPHHF; DNA: TGTGCCAGCAGAACTGACTGGCCTCACCACTTC
D: .; size: .; J: TRBJ2-5; V: TRBV5-4; CDR3: CASSPRLAGQETQYF; DNA: TGTGCCAGCAGCCCCCGGCTGGCGGGGCAAGAGACCCAGTACTTC
D: .; size: .; J: TRBJ2-5; V: TRBV20-1; CDR3: CSARTETQYF; DNA: TGCAGTGCTAGAACAGAGACCCAGTACTTC
D: .; size: .; J: TRBJ1-1; V: TRBV29-1; CDR3: CSAARGEGNTEAFF; DNA: TGCAGCGCCGCAAGGGGCGAGGGGAACACTGAAGCTTTCTTT
D: TRBD1; size: few; J: TRBJ1-4; V: TRBV4-2; CDR3: CASSQEGQGNEKLFF; DNA: TGTGCCAGCAGCCAAGAGGGACAGGGGAATGAAAAACTGTTTTTT
D: TRBD2; size: .; J: TRBJ2-1; V: TRBV11-2; CDR3: CASSLVPAGASFYNEQFF; DNA: TGTGCCAGCAGCTTAGTACCAGCGGGGGCCTCCTTCTACAATGAGCAGTTCTTC
D: .; size: .; J: TRBJ2-1; V: TRBV28; CDR3: CASRSGLSYNEQFF; DNA: TGTGCCAGCAGATCGGGGCTGTCCTACAATGAGCAGTTCTTC
D: .; size: .; J: TRBJ1-1; V: TRBV30; CDR3: CAWSLGQGGGAFF; DNA: TGTGCCTGGAGCCTCGGGCAGGGCGGAGGAGCTTTCTTT
D: .; size: .; J: TRBJ1-1; V: TRBV2; CDR3: CASSPAGTTIEAFF; DNA: TGTGCCAGCAGTCCGGCGGGGACCACGATTGAAGCTTTCTTT
D: TRBD1; size: .; J: TRBJ2-5; V: TRBV4-2; CDR3: CASSLQDRGREAQYF; DNA: TGTGCCAGCAGCCTCCAGGACAGGGGGAGAGAGGCCCAGTACTTC
D: .; size: once; J: TRBJ1-5; V: TRBV29-1; CDR3: CSDENYSNQPQHF; DNA: TGCAGCGATGAGAACTATAGCAATCAGCCCCAGCATTTT
D: .; size: .; J: TRBJ2-3; V: TRBV5-1; CDR3: CASSPLESTDTQYF; DNA: TGCGCCAGCAGCCCCCTCGAAAGCACAGATACGCAGTATTTT
D: .; size: few; J: TRBJ2-4; V: TRBV29-1; CDR3: CSGASAWAKNIQYF; DNA: TGCAGCGGAGCCTCTGCCTGGGCCAAAAACATTCAGTACTTC
D: .; size: .; J: TRBJ1-6; V: TRBV5-4; CDR3: CASSDAIASPLHF; DNA: TGTGCCAGCAGCGATGCTATCGCTTCACCCCTCCACTTT
D: TRBD2; size: .; J: TRBJ2-3; V: TRBV5-4; CDR3: CASSLRSTSGRTDTQYF; DNA: TGTGCCAGCAGCTTGAGATCGACTAGCGGGCGCACAGATACGCAGTATTTT
D: .; size: .; J: TRBJ1-1; V: TRBV5-1; CDR3: CASRAGGASTEAFF; DNA: TGCGCCAGCAGAGCGGGAGGGGCGAGCACTGAAGCTTTCTTT
D: .; size: .; J: TRBJ1-2; V: TRBV10-3; CDR3: CAISESFLDSTGTAAGYTF; DNA: TGTGCCATCAGTGAAAGTTTTTTAGATTCTACCGGGACGGCCGCTGGCTACACCTTC
D: TRBD1; size: .; J: TRBJ2-3; V: TRBV4-1; CDR3: CASSPGQDTDTQYF; DNA: TGCGCCAGCAGCCCAGGACAGGATACAGATACGCAGTATTTT
D: .; size: .; J: TRBJ2-5; V: TRBV29-1; CDR3: CSVVLGKETQYF; DNA: TGCAGCGTTGTTTTGGGTAAAGAGACCCAGTACTTC
D: .; size: few; J: TRBJ1-1; V: TRBV7-9; CDR3: CASWGAGTMNTEAFF; DNA: TGTGCCAGCTGGGGGGCAGGGACTATGAACACTGAAGCTTTCTTT
D: TRBD1; size: .; J: TRBJ2-2; V: TRBV30; CDR3: CAWTEGAGLTGELFF; DNA: TGTGCCTGGACCGAGGGGGCAGGGCTCACCGGGGAGCTGTTTTTT